Below, 15 T cell receptor beta chains from the same sample are listed, as sequenced in a study of T cells expressing NK-cell markers. TCRdb re-called the 5' RACE reads and catalogs CDR3 proteins one per entry, DNA excluded. This sample lists roughly 150,000 distinct CDR3 sequences; its ten largest clones have roughly 20%. The source material was blood T cells: a sorted CD56 or NKG2C T cell subset, CD4+ or CD8+ T cells, or bulk PBMC T cells (not recorded which). The receptors here all came from a woman aged 18 to 75 in good health.

The chain couples TRBV24-1 to TRBJ2-5; the D gene TCRdb calls, TRBD1, cannot be checked with no DNA. The germline gives CDR1 KGHDR, CDR2 SFDVKD. The CDR3 spans 12 residues. The CDR3 loop is CATSAGLGTQYF.

The chain carries TRBV5-1 and TRBJ2-3; the D call of TRBD2 rests on TCRdb alone, since no DNA is present to check it. Germline V gives CDR1 SGHRS, CDR2 YFSETQ. This CDR3 is 13 amino acids long. The CDR3 loop reads CASMGLAGDTQYF. The full variable domain, with the rest looked up from reference TRBV5-1 and TRBJ2-3, is KAGVTQTPRYLIKTRGQQVTLSCSPISGHRSVSWYQQTPGQGLQFLFEYFSETQRNKGNFPGRFSGRQFSNSRSEMNVSTLELGDSALYLCASMGLAGDTQYFGPGTRLTVL.

This chain links TRBV14 with TRBJ1-1; with no DNA, the TCRdb D assignment of TRBD1 cannot be verified. The CDR3 contains 13 residues. Germline V CDR1 and CDR2: SGHDN, FVKESK. CDR3 in amino acids: CASRRTGVTEAFF.

This sequence joins TRBV19 and TRBJ1-4; the D call from TCRdb, TRBD1, cannot be confirmed without DNA. Germline V gives CDR1 LNHDA, CDR2 SQIVND (reference sequence). CDR3 size: 16 residues. The CDR3 reads CASSTGTVATNEKLFF.

V is TRBV6-1 and J is TRBJ1-1. CDR1 is MNHNS and CDR2 is SASEGT in the germline V gene. The CDR3 length is 13 residues. The CDR3 protein is CASSGTVNTEAFF.

V gene TRBV29-1 combines with J gene TRBJ2-7; checking the TCRdb D call of TRBD1 is not possible without DNA. The CDR3 loop spans 12 amino acids. CDR1 SQVTM and CDR2 ANQGSEA come from the germline V gene. CDR3 residues: CSAQTGGGEQYF.

The chain uses TRBV18 and TRBJ1-1; TCRdb's assignment of TRBD1 cannot be checked, as there is no DNA. The CDR3 spans 16 residues. Germline CDR1 and CDR2: KGHSH and LQKENI. The CDR3 spells CASSPLAQGGNQGAFF.

This CDR3 is CSAHHVGQLNYGYTF. The V gene is TRBV20-1, the J gene TRBJ1-2; the D gene TCRdb calls, TRBD1, cannot be checked with no DNA. Germline CDR1 DFQATT, CDR2 SNEGSKA (reference sequence). The length of the CDR3 is 15 residues.

V usage is TRBV7-2 and J usage is TRBJ2-3. The germline V gene has CDR1 SGHTA and CDR2 FQGNSA. The CDR3 loop spans 15 amino acids. CDR3 region: CASSPGFGLTDTQYF.

The rearrangement joins TRBV5-1 to TRBJ2-5; TCRdb proposes TRBD1, but this gene call is untestable without DNA. Germline V gives CDR1 SGHRS, CDR2 YFSETQ. This CDR3 has 15 amino acids. CDR3 residues: CASSLDLGGLETQYF.

This sequence joins TRBV28 and TRBJ2-7; TCRdb lists TRBD2, though no DNA is available to test this call. Looked up from germline, CDR1 is MDHEN and CDR2 is SYDVKM. The CDR3 consists of 17 residues. The CDR3 reads CASSLWAVGEVDYEQYF.

V and J are TRBV24-1 and TRBJ2-1; TCRdb lists TRBD1, though no DNA is available to test this call. CDR3 size: 12 residues. Germline CDR1 is KGHDR and CDR2 is SFDVKD. The CDR3 spells CATSEVGDEQFF.

The chain couples TRBV12-3 or TRBV12-4 to TRBJ2-3; no DNA is available, so the TRBD1 call from TCRdb remains unchecked. This CDR3 region has 14 residues. Here the CDR3 reads CASSFGQGRDTQYF.

V is TRBV29-1 and J is TRBJ2-2. The CDR3 loop spans 13 amino acids. Germline V gives CDR1 SQVTM, CDR2 ANQGSEA. The CDR3 sequence: CSVSGQYDGELFF.

The CDR3 sequence is CASSFRTSYNSPLHF. J is TRBJ1-6 and V is TRBV27. CDR1 is MNHEY and CDR2 is SMNVEV in the germline V gene (reference sequence). The CDR3 extends over 15 amino acids.